Each of the 3 T cell receptor beta chains below was sequenced from the same sample in a study of cytomegalovirus exposure and HLA in healthy donors. It was with 60 Vbeta and 13 Jbeta primers that the PCR ran. TCRdb's table, derived via immunoSEQ multiplex PCR, lists solely in-frame clones and lacks some. The table has around 78,000 clones, about three quarters seen once. The sequencing input was PBMCs. The source of these receptors is a male donor in good health and CMV-seronegative.

The chain recombines TRBV4-1 with TRBJ2-3; possible D gene TRBD2, 6 bases. This CDR3 has 16 amino acids. The V gene's germline CDR1 is MGHRA and CDR2 YSYEKL. Trimming pared 0 bases from V and 1 base from J, leaving 11 bases between. This CDR3 is CASSQDPPSGTDTQYF. The CDR3 nucleotides are TGCGCCAGCAGCCAAGACCCTCCTAGCGGCACAGATACGCAGTATTTT.

The chain recombines TRBV5-1 with TRBJ2-1, with TRBD2 matching 9 bases. Trimming at V came to 1 base and at J to 9 bases, leaving 11 bases not matched to a gene. CDR3 length: 16 amino acids. Looked up from germline, CDR1 is SGHRS and CDR2 is YFSETQ. Written as DNA, the CDR3 is TGCGCCAGCAGCTTGAACCGGGGACTAGCATATAGTGAGCAGTTCTTC. Residues: CASSLNRGLAYSEQFF.

The chain links TRBV11-2 to TRBJ1-2; TRBD1 matches 7 bases. The J segment lost 7 bases and the V segment lost 2 bases, leaving 10 bases of the junction unmatched. There are 15 residues in the CDR3. Germline V lookup: CDR1 SGHAT, CDR2 FQNNGV. The CDR3 nucleotides read TGTGCCAGCAGCTTACCCACCACAGGGGTGAGTGGCTACACCTTC. As protein: CASSLPTTGVSGYTF.